The text below deals with one T cell receptor (beta chain). The data were obtained in a study of control samples from healthy donors and cancer patients. TCRdb keeps only in-frame clones here, not all; method: immunoSEQ multiplex PCR. The profile covers 100,000 to 150,000 clones, with approximately 89% appearing a single time and approximately 8.6% taken by the ten largest. Sequencing was carried out using blood. The source is a young man in good health.

CDR3 nucleotides: TGTGCCAGCTTCTCACAGGGGGAGGACTATGGCTACACCTTC. It is translated as CASFSQGEDYGYTF. The V and J genes are TRBV5-4 and TRBJ1-2; the match to TRBD1 covers 8 bases. The CDR3 contains 14 residues. The germline gives CDR1 SGHNT, CDR2 YYREEE (reference sequence). Trimming removed 7 bases from V and 3 bases from J; junction bases left unmatched: 8.